These T cell receptor beta chains were read from a single sample in a study of CD8 T cells in Susac syndrome. In TCRdb, the immunoSEQ multiplex PCR reads were re-called with MiXCR into one record per CDR3 protein. The sample shows 210,000 or so distinct CDR3 sequences, approximately 94% of them seen only once. Sequencing used CD4+ T cells from PBMCs. The receptors derive from a human donor with Susac syndrome. The CDR3 runs from the conserved cysteine through the conserved F or W.

J	V	CDR3
TRBJ1-4	TRBV4-3	CASRSTGVSEKLFF
TRBJ1-1	TRBV20-1	CSARARDRGSMNTEAFF
TRBJ1-6	TRBV5-1	CASSLVDRGGSPLHF
TRBJ1-5	TRBV28	CATGMGNQPQHF
TRBJ1-5	TRBV12-3/TRBV12-4	CASSSLVQPQHF
TRBJ2-5	TRBV7-6	CASSLVPETQYF
TRBJ2-1	TRBV18	CASSPDWNTGNEQFF
TRBJ1-6	TRBV18	CASSPGRNSPLHF
TRBJ2-1	TRBV12-3/TRBV12-4	CASSLEYEQFF
TRBJ1-1	TRBV6-2/TRBV6-3	CASSYGQRSMNTEVFF
TRBJ1-5	TRBV12-3/TRBV12-4	CASSFTPGTYPSGNQPQHF
TRBJ2-1	TRBV10-3	CAISDLRDRVNEQFF
TRBJ2-7	TRBV7-2	CASSLTLAGALYEQYF
TRBJ2-5	TRBV28	CASSSLRWGTGEETQYF
TRBJ2-1	TRBV14	CASSHRQGISEQFF
TRBJ2-7	TRBV2	CASRGSDRWRQYF
TRBJ2-3	TRBV28	CASSLPLGASTDTQYF
TRBJ1-4	TRBV5-1	CASSGDTDNEKLFF
TRBJ1-1	TRBV30	CAWSVEAEAFF
TRBJ1-2	TRBV30	CAGDGANYGYTF
TRBJ1-2	TRBV4-3	CASSQGQGGQGYGYTF
TRBJ2-7	TRBV6-5	CASKKTGGDFEQYF
TRBJ2-1	TRBV12-3/TRBV12-4	CASRKGLAGRWDEQFF
TRBJ2-7	TRBV6-2/TRBV6-3	CASSNQRGGYEQYF
TRBJ2-1	TRBV5-4	CASSLYNRGGDEQFF
TRBJ2-7	TRBV21-1	CASSNRRYYEQYF
TRBJ1-2	TRBV14	CASSPSSYGYTF
TRBJ1-1	TRBV6-2/TRBV6-3	CASTQTGANTEAFF
TRBJ1-2	TRBV5-1	CASSPPGQGMGGYTF
TRBJ1-2	TRBV27	CASSASGVDGYTF
TRBJ2-3	TRBV2	CASRPQRGVTDTQYF
TRBJ1-1	TRBV11-2	CASSSSTGGNTEAFF
TRBJ1-5	TRBV30	CAWSLDVGQPQHF
TRBJ2-1	TRBV7-8	CASTLSGTSGGANIHEQFF
TRBJ1-1	TRBV7-3	CASSADRGETEAFF
TRBJ2-3	TRBV12-3/TRBV12-4	CASSLTSGGDTDTQYF
TRBJ1-5	TRBV3-1	CASSQEAREPQHF
TRBJ2-1	TRBV6-2/TRBV6-3	CASSYTHLGRHEQFF
TRBJ1-2	TRBV11-1	CASRGTGDNGYTF
TRBJ1-5	TRBV28	CASSSRGQPQHF
TRBJ1-2	TRBV29-1	CSGDRGPSGYTF